The entry below gives a single T cell receptor beta chain sequence along with its context. The antigen remains undetermined. This sample was included in a study of radiation and T cells in renal cell carcinoma. The V end was cut by 2 bases, the J end by 8 bases, with 15 bases between. The CDR3 sequence is 14 residues long. Looked up from germline, CDR1 is LNHDA and CDR2 is SQIVND (reference sequence). General study findings and limits: Pretreatment tumor biopsies were lacking, so baseline clonotypes are unknown.

Repertoires were generated with immunoSEQ multiplex PCR, while TCRdb's copy carries only in-frame clones and drops some. The sample has around 15,000 clones; approximately 51% are singletons. Treatment in this sample: 15 Gy SBRT to primary tumor, nephrectomy 4 weeks later. Nephrectomy followed 15 Gy stereotactic body radiation by 4 weeks. Clear cell pathology was present in this patient's renal cell carcinoma. This clonotype was obtained from a woman in her fifties or sixties with renal cell carcinoma. V usage is TRBV19 and J usage is TRBJ1-1; maybe TRBD1 (5 bases). The material was tumor tissue, obtained from a patient whose treatment included radiotherapy and nephrectomy. CDR3 sequence: CASSILEGRVEAFF. Here the CDR3 DNA reads TGTGCCAGTAGTATACTAGAGGGCAGGGTAGAAGCTTTCTTT.